Listed here are 8 T cell receptor beta chains from one sample, sequenced in a study of early T cells in non-severe SARS-CoV-2 infection. TCRdb reprocessed the 5' RACE reads via MiXCR and lists one record per CDR3 protein. Of under 95,000 distinct CDR3 sequences listed, more than 12% are singletons. The sequenced sample was whole blood. These receptors were obtained from an adult who was a healthcare worker with PCR-confirmed SARS-CoV-2 infection or an uninfected control (not recorded which).

This clonotype occurred a few times. The rearrangement links TRBV28 to TRBJ2-7; D not resolved. V was shortened by 3 bases and J by 4 bases, with 7 bases between the two germline ends. The CDR3 has 12 amino acids. CDR1 and CDR2 from the germline V gene are MDHEN and SYDVKM. CDR3 loop: CASSLHAYEQYF. The CDR3 DNA reads TGTGCCAGCAGTTTGCACGCATACGAGCAGTACTTC. Looking up the rest from reference TRBV28 and TRBJ2-7 gives the full variable domain: DVKVTQSSRYLVKRTGEKVFLECVQDMDHENMFWYRQDPGLGLRLIYFSYDVKMKEKGDIPEGYSVSREKKERFSLILESASTNQTSMYLCASSLHAYEQYFGPGTRLTVT.

The chain carries TRBV3-1 and TRBJ2-5; 8 positions agree with TRBD1. The junction had 14 bases not matched to a gene; V was cut back by 4 bases and J by 4 bases. Germline V gives CDR1 LGHDT, CDR2 YNNKEL (reference sequence). The CDR3 contains 17 residues. This CDR3 reads CASSLLKTRGQRETQYF. CDR3 nucleotides: TGTGCCAGCAGCCTTCTTAAGACCAGGGGGCAGCGAGAGACCCAGTACTTC.

This clonotype was observed a handful of times. The chain couples TRBV5-6 to TRBJ1-1, with a weak D call TRBD1 (6 bases). Trimming stripped 4 bases from V and 8 bases from J, with 12 bases between. The CDR3 runs 12 residues. In germline, CDR1 is SGHDT, CDR2 YYEEEE. In DNA, the CDR3 is TGTGCCAGCAGCATGGGGGCTGGGGAAGCTTTCTTT. It codes for CASSMGAGEAFF.

CDR3 sequence (DNA): TGCAGTGCTAGAAGACTAGCGGGGCTCACAGATACGCAGTATTTT. Amino acid sequence: CSARRLAGLTDTQYF. The chain recombines TRBV20-1 with TRBJ2-3; 11 bases line up with TRBD2. In germline, CDR1 is DFQATT, CDR2 SNEGSKA (reference sequence). The CDR3 has 15 amino acids. The trim removed 2 bases at V and 2 bases at J, leaving 3 bases unmatched.

The chain combines TRBV3-1 with TRBJ2-3; no definite D call. CDR3 size: 14 residues. Germline V gene lookup returns CDR1 LGHDT and CDR2 YNNKEL (reference sequence). V was trimmed by 4 bases and J by 0 bases, leaving 8 bases between them. CDR3 sequence (DNA): TGTGCCAGCAGCCCGTTCGGAAGCACAGATACGCAGTATTTT. Translating it yields CASSPFGSTDTQYF.

The sample holds many counts of this clonotype. The chain links TRBV2 to TRBJ2-3; 13 positions agree with TRBD2. The germline V gene has CDR1 SNHLY and CDR2 FYNNEI. This CDR3 has 20 residues. Trimming at V came to 2 bases and at J to 8 bases, leaving 19 bases not matched to a gene. The CDR3 DNA is TGTGCCAGCAGTGAAAATCCGGGGGGACTAGCGGGATCCACGCAGGGTACGCAGTATTTT. Residues: CASSENPGGLAGSTQGTQYF.

This clonotype came up a few times. This chain connects TRBV28 to TRBJ2-7, with no clear D. Looked up from germline, CDR1 is MDHEN and CDR2 is SYDVKM. Trimming left V 5 bases short and J 6 bases short, with 5 bases between. This CDR3 is built from 10 residues. The CDR3 here is CASSRFEQYF. CDR3 DNA sequence: TGTGCCAGCAGTCGCTTCGAGCAGTACTTC. Full variable domain (missing parts from reference TRBV28 and TRBJ2-7): DVKVTQSSRYLVKRTGEKVFLECVQDMDHENMFWYRQDPGLGLRLIYFSYDVKMKEKGDIPEGYSVSREKKERFSLILESASTNQTSMYLCASSRFEQYFGPGTRLTVT.

This clonotype was found a few times. The rearrangement links TRBV20-1 to TRBJ1-1; D gene ambiguous. This CDR3 contains 10 residues. V was shortened by 4 bases and J by 3 bases, with 3 bases between the two germline ends. Germline lookup yields CDR1 DFQATT and CDR2 SNEGSKA (reference sequence). This CDR3 is CSATDTEAFF. The DNA of the CDR3 is TGCAGTGCTACGGACACTGAAGCTTTCTTT.